Following are 10 T cell receptor beta chains from one sample sequenced in a study of post-analysis software for immune sequencing data. Study observations and caveats: Compared with controls, patients had more of about 5 TRBV segments, including TRBV5-6, TRBV5-1 and TRBV20-1.

Their antigen targets remain unknown. TCR beta libraries were prepared from cDNA with unique molecular identifiers. TCRdb re-called the PCR reads through MiXCR, storing one row per CDR3 protein. The table lists about 430,000 distinct CDR3 sequences, over 30% of them singletons. The sequencing input was blood. Receptors originate from a girl aged 2 to 10 with multiple sclerosis.

The V gene is TRBV7-9, the J gene TRBJ2-1, with 7 bases matching TRBD2. The CDR3 spans 16 residues. After removal of 5 bases from V and 4 bases from J, the junction contained 11 bases not matched to a gene. From germline, CDR1 is SEHNR and CDR2 FQNEAQ (reference sequence). The CDR3 is CASSTSREAGYNEQFF. In nucleotides, the CDR3 is TGTGCCAGCAGCACTAGCCGGGAGGCAGGATACAATGAGCAGTTCTTC.

This clonotype was recorded a few times. This chain connects TRBV4-1 to TRBJ2-3, with D possibly matching TRBD1 (6 bases). In germline, CDR1 is MGHRA, CDR2 YSYEKL. Trimming removed 1 base from V and 2 bases from J, with 10 bases in between. The CDR3 consists of 15 residues. CDR3 sequence reads: CASSQVAGDTDTQYF. As DNA, the CDR3 is TGCGCCAGCAGCCAAGTGGCAGGGGACACAGATACGCAGTATTTT.

The sample holds a few counts of this clonotype. The chain recombines TRBV3-1 with TRBJ1-1, with D possibly being TRBD1 (5 bases). V gave up 0 bases and J gave up 3 bases, with 11 bases separating them. Germline CDR1 and CDR2: LGHDT and YNNKEL (reference sequence). This CDR3 region has 15 residues. The CDR3 reads CASSQDLGVYTEAFF. CDR3 sequence (DNA): TGTGCCAGCAGCCAAGACCTGGGGGTGTACACTGAAGCTTTCTTT.

The sample holds one count of this clonotype. This chain links TRBV20-1 with TRBJ2-1; D assignment may be TRBD1 or TRBD2 (6 bases each). The CDR3 spans 14 residues. Trimming cost V 2 bases and J 4 bases, with 12 bases left between them. Germline CDR1 reads DFQATT; CDR2 reads SNEGSKA (reference sequence). CDR3: CSARPGAQYNEQFF. The CDR3 DNA is TGCAGTGCTAGACCGGGGGCCCAGTACAATGAGCAGTTCTTC.

The V and J genes are TRBV28 and TRBJ1-5; a weak D match, TRBD1 (5 bases). The CDR3 has 15 amino acids. Germline CDR1 and CDR2: MDHEN and SYDVKM. With 3 bases removed from V and 6 bases from J, the gap between germline ends came to 15 bases. CDR3 DNA: TGTGCCAGCAGTTTTTCCCGCCTGGGGACTCAGCCCCAGCATTTT. It codes for CASSFSRLGTQPQHF.

This clonotype was seen a few times. This chain uses TRBV20-1 with TRBJ2-1; no definite D call. Trimming took off 3 bases at V and 4 bases at J, with 16 bases between the two ends. The germline V gene has CDR1 DFQATT and CDR2 SNEGSKA (reference sequence). This CDR3 comprises 15 residues. CDR3 sequence reads: CSASPRTFLYNEQFF. For the CDR3, the DNA is TGCAGTGCTAGCCCGCGCACATTCCTTTACAATGAGCAGTTCTTC.

The chain links TRBV20-1 to TRBJ2-1, with a weak D call TRBD2 (5 bases). Germline CDR1 reads DFQATT; CDR2 reads SNEGSKA (reference sequence). V lost 6 bases and J 2 bases, leaving 17 bases between the germline ends. This CDR3 is built from 15 residues. For the CDR3, the DNA is TGCAGTGCGCCAGGATGGGGAGACCCCTACAATGAGCAGTTCTTC. Protein sequence: CSAPGWGDPYNEQFF.

This clonotype was detected ten times or more. J is TRBJ2-1 and V is TRBV2; D uncertain. Germline CDR1 reads SNHLY; CDR2 reads FYNNEI. This CDR3 has 11 residues. V was cut by 4 bases and J by 4 bases, with 2 bases left in between. CDR3 nucleotide sequence: TGTGCCAGCAGTGGGTACAATGAGCAGTTCTTC. Translating it yields CASSGYNEQFF.

The chain couples TRBV28 to TRBJ1-1; D is possibly TRBD1 (5 bases). V was pared by 6 bases and J by 4 bases, with 18 bases between. The length of the CDR3 is 15 residues. Looked up from germline, CDR1 is MDHEN and CDR2 is SYDVKM. The CDR3 loop is CASRRTNRGVTEAFF. CDR3 nucleotides: TGTGCCAGCAGGCGGACAAATCGGGGGGTCACTGAAGCTTTCTTT.

This clonotype was seen a few times. This chain links TRBV28 with TRBJ2-5, with 7 positions matching TRBD2. The CDR3 sequence is 15 residues long. Germline CDR1 is MDHEN and CDR2 is SYDVKM. Trimming removed 3 bases from V and 2 bases from J; junction bases left unmatched: 6. The CDR3 DNA sequence: TGTGCCAGCAGTTTCCCGGGACTATCACAAGAGACCCAGTACTTC. Encoded protein: CASSFPGLSQETQYF.